Listed below are T cell receptor beta chains from one sample, sequenced in a study of T cell responses to AZD1222 COVID-19 vaccine. Profiled with immunoSEQ multiplex PCR; TCRdb holds only in-frame clones, not every one. The sample has 100,000 to 150,000 clones, roughly 88% seen once; the top ten hold roughly 6.2%. This specimen was peripheral blood, taken on day 0 of AZD1222 vaccination. The receptors derive from an adult in good health. Each CDR3 is given with its conserved first and last residue. D genes are given only for firm matches. Part of the rows lack a size; the others show once, few, many or a class for expanded clones.

>TRBJ2-7|once|NA|TRBV11-2
TGTGCCAGCAGCCCCCTTGGCCACTACTACGAGCAGTACTTC
CASSPLGHYYEQYF
>TRBJ1-2|NA|NA|TRBV23-1
TGCGCCACCCAAGTAGGGCAGGGGAGAAGTACTGATGGCTACACCTTC
CATQVGQGRSTDGYTF
>TRBJ1-4|few|TRBD1|TRBV9
TGTGCCAGCAGCGCACACGGGACAGAAAATGAAAAACTGTTTTTT
CASSAHGTENEKLFF
>TRBJ2-3|NA|NA|TRBV5-8
TGTGCCAGCAGCTTGCGGGGGCGCAGGTTAACAGATACGCAGTATTTT
CASSLRGRRLTDTQYF
>TRBJ2-7|NA|TRBD1|TRBV5-1
TGCGCCAGCAGGCCTAACCCCGGGACAGGGATCTACGAGCAGTACTTC
CASRPNPGTGIYEQYF
>TRBJ1-1|NA|NA|TRBV5-1
TGCGCCAGCAGCCTAGGATTGACGGTAAACACTGAAGCTTTCTTT
CASSLGLTVNTEAFF
>TRBJ2-7|NA|NA|TRBV3-1/TRBV3-2
TGTGCCAGCAGCCAAGATCTGAGAGGGGGAGTTTCCTACGAGCAGTACTTC
CASSQDLRGGVSYEQYF
>TRBJ1-2|NA|NA|TRBV20-1
TGCAGTGCTAGAGTCGGGAATGGCTACACCTTC
CSARVGNGYTF
>TRBJ1-2|once|NA|TRBV15
TGTGCCACCAGCAGCTACACCCATCTTGGACAGTATATTGGTGAGGACTATGGCTACACCTTC
CATSSYTHLGQYIGEDYGYTF
>TRBJ2-7|NA|TRBD2|TRBV4-1
TGCGCCAGCAGCCTCGAGGTTAGCGGGGGGCCGAACGAGCAGTACTTC
CASSLEVSGGPNEQYF
>TRBJ2-1|NA|TRBD1|TRBV11-3
TGTGCCAGCAGCTTAAGGTCATTCGGGACAGGGAGGTACAATGAGCAGTTCTTC
CASSLRSFGTGRYNEQFF
>TRBJ2-7|NA|NA|TRBV6-5
TGTGCCAGCAGGCAGAGCTCCTACGAGCAGTACTTC
CASRQSSYEQYF
>TRBJ1-3|NA|NA|TRBV27
TGTGCCAGCAGTGCCACAGGGACCTCTTGGAACACCATATATTTT
CASSATGTSWNTIYF
>TRBJ2-7|NA|NA|TRBV9
TGTGCCAGCAGCGTAGATCCGGGACCCTACGAGCAGTACTTC
CASSVDPGPYEQYF
>TRBJ2-2|few|NA|TRBV7-2
TGTGCCAGCAGCTTACAGGGACGCACCGGGGAGCTGTTTTTT
CASSLQGRTGELFF
>TRBJ1-1|NA|NA|TRBV12-3/TRBV12-4
TGTGCCAGCAGCCAAGGCACAGAAGCTTTCTTT
CASSQGTEAFF
>TRBJ1-2|NA|NA|TRBV27
TGTGCCAGCAGTTTATCGATCCAGGGCTACTATGGCTACACCTTC
CASSLSIQGYYGYTF
>TRBJ1-6|NA|TRBD1|TRBV9
TGTGCCAGCAATGACAGGGGGGGTAATTCACCCCTCCACTTT
CASNDRGGNSPLHF
>TRBJ1-2|NA|TRBD1|TRBV19
TGTGCCAGTAGTAGGGGACAGAGCCTCCAAGCTAACTATGGCTACACCTTC
CASSRGQSLQANYGYTF
>TRBJ1-1|once|NA|TRBV6-5
TGTGCCAGCAGGACAGAGAAAGCTTTCTTT
CASRTEKAFF
>TRBJ1-1|NA|TRBD1|TRBV28
TGTGCCAGCAGCTCACCCTCCGGGACAGGGAACACTGAAGCTTTCTTT
CASSSPSGTGNTEAFF
>TRBJ2-3|NA|TRBD2|TRBV7-2
TGTGCCAGCAGCTACTCTTCTAGCGGGGTCTCGGCAGATACGCAGTATTTT
CASSYSSSGVSADTQYF
>TRBJ1-5|NA|TRBD1|TRBV6-2/TRBV6-3
TGTGCCAGCAGTTACTCTGGGACAGGGGCCCCCCTGTCCCTGCATTTT
CASSYSGTGAPLSLHF
>TRBJ2-1|NA|TRBD1|TRBV28
TGTGCCAGCAGTTTACCTGGGACAGGGGAAGTTGCGTTCTTC
CASSLPGTGEVAFF
>TRBJ2-2|NA|TRBD1|TRBV7-9
TGTGCCAGCAGCTGGGGACAGGGGAACACCGGGGAGCTGTTTTTT
CASSWGQGNTGELFF
>TRBJ1-1|NA|NA|TRBV4-2
TGTGCCAGCAGCCGGGGGGGGAACACTGAAGCTTTCTTT
CASSRGGNTEAFF
>TRBJ2-1|NA|NA|TRBV3-1/TRBV3-2
TGTGCCAGCAGCCCCGGAAGCGGGTTAAGGTGGGAGCAGTTCTTC
CASSPGSGLRWEQFF
>TRBJ2-1|NA|TRBD1|TRBV10-3
TGTGCCATCAGTGAGTTGGGGTCCCGGTGGGGACAGGGGGTCCTACGTCGGTCCTACAATGAGCAGTTCTTC
CAISELGSRWGQGVLRRSYNEQFF
>TRBJ1-2|NA|NA|TRBV27
TGTGCCAGCAGTGTATCCCCTAAGGGCGGAAACTATGGCTACACCTTC
CASSVSPKGGNYGYTF
>TRBJ1-1|NA|NA|TRBV30
TGTGCCTGGAGGTCACAGGGCACTGAAGCTTTCTTT
CAWRSQGTEAFF